This paragraph reports one T cell receptor beta chain. Its cognate antigen is unknown. CDR3 length: 12 amino acids. Germline CDR1 reads MDHEN; CDR2 reads SYDVKM. The V and J ends lost 6 bases and 4 bases, in that order; junction bases with no gene match: 1. Sequencing was performed with immunoSEQ multiplex PCR; in TCRdb, only in-frame clones are kept and a portion is missing. The sample includes around 100,000 clones, approximately 90% of them seen just once. The sample is drawn from a study of T cell responses to AZD1222 COVID-19 vaccine. Study-level results: Across the whole spike, CD4 TCRs peaked at regions 160-218 and 743-854. Following two doses of AZD1222, Spike-specific TCR breadth and depth rose.

The chain joins TRBV28 to TRBJ1-2; 8 bases are shared with TRBD1. The sequence was collected from an adult who received the AZD1222 COVID-19 vaccine. The sample in question was peripheral blood, obtained 28 days after the second AZD1222 dose. For the CDR3, the DNA is TGTGCCAGCAGACAGGGGGTCTATGGCTACACCTTC. As protein: CASRQGVYGYTF.